The present T cell receptor beta chain was sequenced within a study of blood T cell repertoires in COVID-19. About this clone: The sample has other DNA sequences that encode this CDR3 too.

Repertoires were generated with immunoSEQ multiplex PCR, while TCRdb's copy carries only in-frame clones and drops some. The sample has 250,000 or so clones; around 80% are singletons. This CDR3 has 16 residues. Germline loops: CDR1 SGHTA, CDR2 FQGNSA. J was trimmed by 0 bases and V by 1 base; bases with no gene match: 5. The specimen sequenced was peripheral blood. This sequence was found in a woman aged 80 or over with acute or convalescent COVID-19. The chain carries TRBV7-2 and TRBJ2-7; TRBD2 agrees at 8 bases. CDR3 coding DNA: TGTGCCAGCAGCTTAGGGTCCGGGGGGGGCTCCTACGAGCAGTACTTC. It translates to CASSLGSGGGSYEQYF.